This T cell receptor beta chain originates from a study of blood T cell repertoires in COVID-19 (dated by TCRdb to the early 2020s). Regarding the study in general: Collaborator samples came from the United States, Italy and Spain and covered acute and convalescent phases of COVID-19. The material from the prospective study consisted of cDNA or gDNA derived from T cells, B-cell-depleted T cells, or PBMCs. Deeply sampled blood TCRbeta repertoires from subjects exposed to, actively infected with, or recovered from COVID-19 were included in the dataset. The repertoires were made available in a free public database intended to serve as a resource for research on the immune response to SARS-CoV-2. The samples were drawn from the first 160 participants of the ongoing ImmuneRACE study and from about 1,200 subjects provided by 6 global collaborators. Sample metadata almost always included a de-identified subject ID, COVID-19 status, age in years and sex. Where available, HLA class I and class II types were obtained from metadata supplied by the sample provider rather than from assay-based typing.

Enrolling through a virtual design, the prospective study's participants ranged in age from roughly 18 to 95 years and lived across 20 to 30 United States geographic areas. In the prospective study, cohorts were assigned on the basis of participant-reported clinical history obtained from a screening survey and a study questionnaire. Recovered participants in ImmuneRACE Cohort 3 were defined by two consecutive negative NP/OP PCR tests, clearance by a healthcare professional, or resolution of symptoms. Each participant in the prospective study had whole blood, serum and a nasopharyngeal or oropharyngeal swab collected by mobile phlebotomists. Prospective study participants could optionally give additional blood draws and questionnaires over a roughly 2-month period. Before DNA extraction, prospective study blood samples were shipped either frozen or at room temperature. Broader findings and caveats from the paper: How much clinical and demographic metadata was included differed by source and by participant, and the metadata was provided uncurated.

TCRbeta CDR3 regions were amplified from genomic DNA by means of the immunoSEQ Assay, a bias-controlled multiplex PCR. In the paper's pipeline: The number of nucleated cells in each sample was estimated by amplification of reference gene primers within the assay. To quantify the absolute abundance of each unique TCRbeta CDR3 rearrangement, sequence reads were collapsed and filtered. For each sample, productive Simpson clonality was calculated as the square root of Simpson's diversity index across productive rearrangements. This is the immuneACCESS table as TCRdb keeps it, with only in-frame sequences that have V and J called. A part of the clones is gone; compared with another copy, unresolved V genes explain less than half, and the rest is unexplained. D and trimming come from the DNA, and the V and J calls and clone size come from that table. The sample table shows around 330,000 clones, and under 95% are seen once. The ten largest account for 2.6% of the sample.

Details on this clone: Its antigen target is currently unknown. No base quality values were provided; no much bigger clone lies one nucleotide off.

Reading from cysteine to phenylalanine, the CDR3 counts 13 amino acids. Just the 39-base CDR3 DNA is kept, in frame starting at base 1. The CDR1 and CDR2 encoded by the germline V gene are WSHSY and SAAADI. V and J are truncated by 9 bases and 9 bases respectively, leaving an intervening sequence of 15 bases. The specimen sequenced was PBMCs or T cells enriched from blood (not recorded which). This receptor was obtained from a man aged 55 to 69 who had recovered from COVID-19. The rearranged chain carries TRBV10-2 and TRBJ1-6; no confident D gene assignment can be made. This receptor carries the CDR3 CASAQPGLSPLHF. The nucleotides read TGCGCCAGTGCACAGCCTGGGCTTTCACCCCTCCACTTT.